This is a list of T cell receptor beta chains from one sample in a study of molecular identifiers for immune sequencing clone quantification. TCRdb called the PCR reads again in MiXCR, with one record for every CDR3 protein. The table shows 400,000 to 600,000 distinct CDR3 sequences, with about a fifth occurring only once. The sequencing input was naive CD8+ T cells from blood, with Jurkat cell RNA spiked in. Receptor source: a human donor in good health. Some libraries in this study had Jurkat cell RNA spiked in. CDR3s include the opening cysteine and the closing phenylalanine or tryptophan. A D gene is named only where the DNA matches it firmly. Clone size, where shown, is once, few, many, or a class for clones that have expanded.

DNA | CDR3 | size | J | V | D
TGCGCCAGCAGCCCCCGGACAGGGGCAAACATTCAGTACTTC | CASSPRTGANIQYF | few | TRBJ2-4 | TRBV4-3 | TRBD1
TGTGCCAGCAGTTTACACAGGGGGAGATCTGAAGCTTTCTTT | CASSLHRGRSEAFF | many | TRBJ1-1 | TRBV28 | TRBD1
TGTGCCAGCAAATATGGGACAGGGGGAGAGACCCAGTACTTC | CASKYGTGGETQYF | . | TRBJ2-5 | TRBV12-3/TRBV12-4 | TRBD1
TGCAGTGCTCCTTCGGCGGGAGGCCCCTACGAGCAGTACTTC | CSAPSAGGPYEQYF | many | TRBJ2-7 | TRBV20-1 | TRBD2
TGTGCCAGTAGTATAGAAGGGACAGGGCTGTCAGGGGAGCTGTTTTTT | CASSIEGTGLSGELFF | . | TRBJ2-2 | TRBV19 | TRBD1
TGTGCCAGCAGCGCACTAGTTCCCGAGCAGTACTTC | CASSALVPEQYF | many | TRBJ2-7 | TRBV7-8 | .
TGTGCCAGCAGCTTAGAGGGGGCGAGCACCGGGGAGCTGTTTTTT | CASSLEGASTGELFF | few | TRBJ2-2 | TRBV7-9 | TRBD1
TGTGCCAGCAGCACGCCAGAAAACACTGAAGCTTTCTTT | CASSTPENTEAFF | many | TRBJ1-1 | TRBV7-9 | .
TGCAGTGCTGGGGACGGTACAGAGGAGCAGTACTTC | CSAGDGTEEQYF | many | TRBJ2-7 | TRBV20-1 | .
TGTGCCATCACCGAGGGACAGGCTGTGCACTATGGCTACACCTTC | CAITEGQAVHYGYTF | . | TRBJ1-2 | TRBV10-3 | TRBD1
TGTGCCAGCAGCTCATACGGGGAGCTGTTTTTT | CASSSYGELFF | few | TRBJ2-2 | TRBV7-6 | .
TGCAGTGCTAGCCCCTGGAGGGGGAACACTGAAGCTTTCTTT | CSASPWRGNTEAFF | many | TRBJ1-1 | TRBV20-1 | .
TGTGCCAGCAGCCCAAGACTAGTCGGGGAGCAGTTCTTC | CASSPRLVGEQFF | few | TRBJ2-1 | TRBV3-2 | .
TGCAGCGTTGAGGCCGGCTTTGGCTACACCTTC | CSVEAGFGYTF | . | TRBJ1-2 | TRBV29-1 | .
TGCGCCAGCAGCCTGATTGTCCTCGAGCAGTACTTC | CASSLIVLEQYF | . | TRBJ2-7 | TRBV4-1 | .
TGTGCCAGCAGTATAGAGGGACTCTGTAGCAATCAGCCCCAGCATTTT | CASSIEGLCSNQPQHF | many | TRBJ1-5 | TRBV7-8 | .
TGTGCCACCAGCAGAGATATCACCCCCGTCTACGAGCAGTACTTC | CATSRDITPVYEQYF | . | TRBJ2-7 | TRBV15 | .
TGTGCCTGGACCAGCCTCGAGGCCACTGAAGCTTTCTTT | CAWTSLEATEAFF | . | TRBJ1-1 | TRBV30 | .
TGTGCCAGCAGCCAAGCGACAGCGGGGGTTTCCTACGAGCAGTACTTC | CASSQATAGVSYEQYF | . | TRBJ2-7 | TRBV3-1 | TRBD2
TGTGCCAGCAGCGAGTATGACGGGGGGTCCAGGGGCCAAGAGACCCAGTACTTC | CASSEYDGGSRGQETQYF | . | TRBJ2-5 | TRBV9 | .
TGCAGCGTTGAGGTAGCGGGAGTTCGCTACAATGAGCAGTTCTTC | CSVEVAGVRYNEQFF | . | TRBJ2-1 | TRBV29-1 | TRBD2
TGTGCCAGCAGGGGGCTCGACACCGGGGAGCTGTTTTTT | CASRGLDTGELFF | many | TRBJ2-2 | TRBV24-1 | TRBD1
TGTGCCAGCAGCCCCCCGGTGACAGGGGCGACCTACGAGCAGTACTTC | CASSPPVTGATYEQYF | few | TRBJ2-7 | TRBV6-1 | TRBD1
TGTGCCAGCAGTGAATGGAGTAACACTGAAGCTTTCTTT | CASSEWSNTEAFF | many | TRBJ1-1 | TRBV9 | .
TGTGCCAGCAGTTTAGACCCTCCTCACCGCACAGATACGCAGTATTTT | CASSLDPPHRTDTQYF | many | TRBJ2-3 | TRBV12-3/TRBV12-4 | .
TGTGCCAGCGTTCCTAGCGGGGCCTCCTACGAGCAGTACTTC | CASVPSGASYEQYF | . | TRBJ2-7 | TRBV28 | TRBD2
TGTGCCTGGAGTGTAGTGCAGGGGCGGACTGAAGCTTTCTTT | CAWSVVQGRTEAFF | . | TRBJ1-1 | TRBV30 | .
TGTGCCAGCAGTTACCCGGACAGGGGGCAGTACGAGCAGTACTTC | CASSYPDRGQYEQYF | few | TRBJ2-7 | TRBV2 | TRBD1
TGTGCCAGCAGCTTGAACAGCCACAATGAGCAGCTCTTC | CASSLNSHNEQLF | . | TRBJ2-1 | TRBV5-8 | .